The source of this TCR beta chain is a study of cytotoxic CD8 clonotypes in ibrutinib-treated CLL. Study at large: Specimens for response were gathered following a median around eleven months of therapy, spanning 6 to 36. Study observations and caveats: Age-matched healthy donor levels were exceeded by baseline clonality, which tracked circulating CD8+ T-cell counts.

This clone is a singleton in its sample. The antigen is unknown. Germline CDR1 reads LNHNV; CDR2 reads YYDKDF (reference sequence). V was pared by 4 bases and J by 7 bases, with 5 bases of the junction left unmatched. The CDR3 runs to 13 residues. As input for TCR beta libraries, roughly 2 micrograms of genomic DNA came from cryopreserved PBMCs. Depths of 1 in 200,000 to 1 in 1 million T cells were the sequencing target. Data came from immunoSEQ multiplex PCR; TCRdb stores just in-frame clones and leaves some out. The sample includes under 300,000 clones, 60% to 75% of them seen just once. The sequence came from a human donor with chronic lymphocytic leukemia. The sequences come from PBMCs, collected after 24 months of ibrutinib treatment. The V and J genes are TRBV15 and TRBJ2-7; TRBD1 agrees at 9 bases. DNA of the CDR3: TGTGCCACCAGCAATGGACAGGGGAGGGAGCAGTACTTC. Encoded protein: CATSNGQGREQYF.